This T cell receptor (beta chain) stems from a study of cytomegalovirus exposure and HLA in healthy donors (dated by TCRdb to about 2017). With respect to the entire study: The roughly 670 repertoires of the first cohort and the approximately 110 validation repertoires were produced on the same platform, according to a later analysis. The study aimed to test whether signatures of past pathogen exposure could be identified by cataloging public T cell receptors. A separate validation cohort of 100 to 150 different subjects was used in addition to the approximately 700-subject first cohort. To predict cytomegalovirus infection status, the study combined high-throughput TCR immunosequencing, statistical association of individual TCRs with disease status, and machine learning.

Separate from the roughly 630-subject first cohort, the validation cohort of about 130 subjects was the group to which the donors belonged. Study-level results and caveats: The authors suggested that the approach could potentially be generalized to other disease states and immunological phenotypes. In both the original and validation cohorts, the classifier was reported to diagnose cytomegalovirus status with high specificity and sensitivity. Most TCR sequences were seen in very few donors, while some public TCRs were found in many individuals. A later analysis lacked HLA typing for the validation cohort, so it scored co-occurrence in that cohort across all 120 or so repertoires. In the study, 150 to 200 TCR beta chains were listed as associated with cytomegalovirus. A later analysis found that TCRs clustered in the first cohort also tended to co-occur in the 120 or so validation repertoires, with 90% to 95% of cluster scores above 0. In vitro tests confirmed that a few of the cytomegalovirus-associated TCR beta chains recognize cytomegalovirus antigens.

Its CDR3 holds 14 amino acids, cysteine through phenylalanine. Of all the DNA, just the CDR3 is kept, 42 bases in frame from base 1. V ends up 7 bases short and J 3 bases short, with an unmatched junction base count of 4. CDR1 SNHLY and CDR2 FYNNEI were looked up in the germline V gene. Regarding this clone: Its antigen is not yet known. Base qualities were left out, and no much larger clone turns up one base away.

Library prep was done by the immunoSEQ multiplex PCR assay. The study's own analysis went as follows. A statistical classification framework was developed to diagnose cytomegalovirus status using the catalog of TCR beta chain sequences. The source is immuneACCESS, and TCRdb retained only in-frame sequences with V and J called. Part of the clones is not carried over; for the studies checked, unresolved V genes explain less than half of this, and the remainder is unexplained. V and J calls and clone size are those listed in that table; D and trimming were worked out from the DNA. The sample includes 120,000 to 150,000 clones, with just over 90% observed a single time. The leading ten clones occupy about 0.75% of the sample.

The sequenced sample was PBMCs. This clonotype was sampled from a man younger than 35 in good health and CMV-seronegative. The receptor chain draws on TRBV2 and TRBJ2-1, with 9 bases matching TRBD1. The CDR3 protein: CASMTGQGYNEQFF. The DNA is TGTGCCAGCATGACGGGACAGGGCTACAATGAGCAGTTCTTC.